These 14 T cell receptor beta chains were sequenced from one sample in a study of shared clonotypes between healthy human individuals. The table came from immunoSEQ multiplex PCR; TCRdb's copy has only in-frame clones and leaves some out. Among more than 550,000 clones, about 90% were seen once, and the ten largest hold 30% to 40%. The source material was memory CD8+ T cells from PBMCs. Subset indicated: CD45RO+ cells pooled with CCR7-negative TemRA cells. The receptors originated from a man aged 18 to 29 in good health. Some clones in this sample may be carry-over from other donors' samples.

The V and J genes are TRBV9 and TRBJ1-2; D is uncertain. Germline V CDR1 and CDR2: SGDLS, YYNGEE. This CDR3 has 16 amino acids. The ends were cut back, 1 base at V and 3 bases at J, with 16 bases in the middle. Here the CDR3 DNA reads TGTGCCAGCAGCGTACGTCGGGATGTATTGGACTATGGCTACACCTTC. Translation gives CASSVRRDVLDYGYTF.

This chain uses TRBV7-2 with TRBJ2-7, with D possibly being TRBD1 or TRBD2 (6 bases each). The V gene lost 5 bases and the J gene lost 5 bases, with 19 bases spanning the gap. Germline-derived CDR1 and CDR2 are SGHTA and FQGNSA. The CDR3 totals 15 residues. CDR3 bases: TGTGCCAGCAGCCACCTAGTGGGGGGCTTCGACGAGCAGTACTTC. Its protein product is CASSHLVGGFDEQYF.

J is TRBJ2-5 and V is TRBV5-1; D unresolved. CDR1 is SGHRS and CDR2 is YFSETQ in the germline V gene. The CDR3 extends over 15 amino acids. V dropped 1 base and J dropped 1 base, with 11 bases sitting between them. CDR3 nucleotides: TGCGCCAGCAGCTTGCTGTCCCTGTTCCAAGAGACCCAGTACTTC. Protein product: CASSLLSLFQETQYF.

This clone was recorded only once. The chain combines TRBV19 with TRBJ2-7, with D perhaps given as TRBD1 or TRBD2 (6 bases each). The germline V gene encodes CDR1 LNHDA and CDR2 SQIVND (reference sequence). Trimming took off 6 bases at V and 10 bases at J, with 19 bases between the two ends. This CDR3 contains 13 residues. The CDR3 bases are TGTGCCAGTAGCGGGGGATCGGGGGCGTTTCAGTACTTC. Amino acid sequence: CASSGGSGAFQYF.

The chain joins TRBV27 to TRBJ2-7, with 11 bases matching TRBD1. J lost 0 bases, V lost 6 bases, and 16 bases had no gene match. Per the germline V gene, CDR1 is MNHEY and CDR2 is SMNVEV (reference sequence). The CDR3 totals 19 residues. CDR3 nucleotide sequence: TGTGCCAGCAGCCGAATTCTAGGACAGGGGGCAACAAGCTCCTACGAGCAGTACTTC. It codes for CASSRILGQGATSSYEQYF.

The chain carries TRBV29-1 and TRBJ2-7, with D tentatively TRBD2 (5 bases). The V gene lost 4 bases and the J gene lost 1 base, with 8 bases spanning the gap. The CDR3 contains 12 residues. CDR1 is SQVTM and CDR2 is ANQGSEA in the germline V gene. In DNA form, the CDR3 reads TGCAGCGTTGTCGAGGGTTCCTACGAGCAGTACTTC. It yields the protein CSVVEGSYEQYF.

The chain couples TRBV7-2 to TRBJ2-1; D may match TRBD1 or TRBD2 (6 bases each). V was cut by 5 bases and J by 8 bases, with 19 bases left in between. Per germline, CDR1 SGHTA and CDR2 FQGNSA. The CDR3 length is 15 residues. The CDR3 loop reads CASSITGTLADEQFF. The CDR3 nucleotides read TGTGCCAGCAGCATCACCGGGACACTAGCTGATGAGCAGTTCTTC.

This clone was counted once. This chain joins TRBV2 and TRBJ2-3; 10 bases agree with TRBD2. V lost 9 bases, J lost 5 bases, and 8 bases stayed unmatched. The CDR3 runs to 14 residues. Germline CDR1 SNHLY, CDR2 FYNNEI. Here the CDR3 reads CARGSGRAGDTQYF. The CDR3 DNA is TGTGCCAGGGGGAGCGGGAGGGCCGGAGATACGCAGTATTTT. The whole variable domain, filled in from reference TRBV2 and TRBJ2-3, reads EPEVTQTPSHQVTQMGQEVILRCVPISNHLYFYWYRQILGQKVEFLVSFYNNEISEKSEIFDDQFSVERPDGSNFTLKIRSTKLEDSAMYFCARGSGRAGDTQYFGPGTRLTVL.

The chain couples TRBV5-6 to TRBJ2-4; the D gene is possibly TRBD1 (6 bases). The germline V gene encodes CDR1 SGHDT and CDR2 YYEEEE. The V end was cut by 0 bases, the J end by 7 bases, with 11 bases between. This CDR3 comprises 14 residues. The CDR3 loop is CASSLGSGQNIQYF. The CDR3 DNA follows: TGTGCCAGCAGCTTGGGAAGTGGACAGAACATTCAGTACTTC. The whole variable domain, filled in from reference TRBV5-6 and TRBJ2-4, reads DAGVTQSPTHLIKTRGQQVTLRCSPKSGHDTVSWYQQALGQGPQFIFQYYEEEERQRGNFPDRFSGHQFPNYSSELNVNALLLGDSALYLCASSLGSGQNIQYFGAGTRLSVL.

There are a few counts of this clone. The V gene is TRBV28, the J gene TRBJ1-2; TRBD1 is a possible D gene (5 bases). Trimming removed 8 bases from V and 4 bases from J, with 17 bases in between. The CDR3 totals 14 residues. The germline gives CDR1 MDHEN, CDR2 SYDVKM. This CDR3 reads CASVRHSGAYGYTF. CDR3 nucleotides: TGTGCCAGCGTTAGACATTCCGGGGCCTATGGCTACACCTTC.

V is TRBV4-1 and J is TRBJ2-1; TRBD2 agrees at 14 bases. The CDR3 sequence is 17 residues long. V shed 4 bases and J 7 bases; nucleotides not matched to a gene: 9. The germline gives CDR1 MGHRA, CDR2 YSYEKL. CDR3: CASSLKGLAGAWNEQFF. The CDR3 bases are TGCGCCAGCAGCCTTAAGGGACTAGCGGGAGCTTGGAATGAGCAGTTCTTC.

Only a few counts were recorded for this clone. The chain combines TRBV30 with TRBJ1-1, with D possibly being TRBD1 (6 bases). The CDR3 is 14 residues long. Germline loops: CDR1 GTSNPN, CDR2 SVGIG (reference sequence). The V and J ends lost 8 bases and 5 bases respectively, with 21 bases between them. Here the CDR3 DNA reads TGTGCCCTTAGGGACACCGGATGGGAGACTGAAGCTTTCTTT. Its translation is CALRDTGWETEAFF.

The gene calls are TRBV6-5 and TRBJ2-7; D might be TRBD2 (5 bases). The V gene's germline CDR1 is MNHEY and CDR2 SVGAGI. The CDR3 extends over 14 amino acids. Trimming left V 7 bases short and J 2 bases short, with 15 bases between. As DNA, the CDR3 is TGTGCCAGCACTTCCCTGACTACAACCTACGAGCAGTACTTC. The encoded protein is CASTSLTTTYEQYF.

The chain has TRBV7-9 and TRBJ1-2; no reliable D call. V gave up 2 bases and J gave up 8 bases, with 15 bases separating them. Germline V gene data show CDR1 as SEHNR and CDR2 as FQNEAQ (reference sequence). The CDR3 length is 14 residues. CDR3 loop: CASSLLLGGNGYTF. For the CDR3, the DNA is TGTGCCAGCAGCTTATTACTGGGAGGCAACGGCTACACCTTC.